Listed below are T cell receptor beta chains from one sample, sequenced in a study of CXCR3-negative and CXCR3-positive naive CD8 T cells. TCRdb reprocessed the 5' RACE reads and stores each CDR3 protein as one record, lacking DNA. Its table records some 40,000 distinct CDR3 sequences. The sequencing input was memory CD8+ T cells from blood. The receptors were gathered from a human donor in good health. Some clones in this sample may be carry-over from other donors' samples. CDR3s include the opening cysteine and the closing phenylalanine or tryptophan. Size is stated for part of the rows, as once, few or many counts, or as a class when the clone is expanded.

CASSQAAGNTGELFF | TRBJ2-2 | NA | TRBV4-2
CASSQTGDRVYGYTF | TRBJ1-2 | NA | TRBV28
CSATSSGGMHTGELFF | TRBJ2-2 | NA | TRBV20-1
CASSQDRLAGEEQFF | TRBJ2-1 | NA | TRBV4-3
CASSLWSDSQETQYF | TRBJ2-5 | NA | TRBV7-9
CASQIAGGSYEQYF | TRBJ2-7 | NA | TRBV28
CSVEVGAETQYF | TRBJ2-5 | NA | TRBV29-1
CAISESPGQGTGELFF | TRBJ2-2 | NA | TRBV10-3
CSVEDPKQPGGGGGEQFF | TRBJ2-1 | NA | TRBV29-1
CASSYSLAPATDTQYF | TRBJ2-3 | NA | TRBV6-2/TRBV6-3
CASSQDELLAGSNNEQFF | TRBJ2-1 | NA | TRBV4-3
CASGLPRVRGEQFF | TRBJ2-1 | NA | TRBV12-5
CASSFNGQVVNEQFF | TRBJ2-1 | NA | TRBV12-3/TRBV12-4
CASNLLGFLRNQPQHF | TRBJ1-5 | NA | TRBV3-2
CASRSNSGRADIQYF | TRBJ2-4 | NA | TRBV12-3/TRBV12-4
CASSNIGDSGANVLTF | TRBJ2-6 | NA | TRBV6-4
CASSAGTEETQYF | TRBJ2-5 | medium-sized | TRBV6-4
CATSRGLGDEQFF | TRBJ2-1 | NA | TRBV15
CATSDRSFGGPVLFF | TRBJ2-2 | NA | TRBV24-1
CASSPGGGDYNEQFF | TRBJ2-1 | NA | TRBV7-2